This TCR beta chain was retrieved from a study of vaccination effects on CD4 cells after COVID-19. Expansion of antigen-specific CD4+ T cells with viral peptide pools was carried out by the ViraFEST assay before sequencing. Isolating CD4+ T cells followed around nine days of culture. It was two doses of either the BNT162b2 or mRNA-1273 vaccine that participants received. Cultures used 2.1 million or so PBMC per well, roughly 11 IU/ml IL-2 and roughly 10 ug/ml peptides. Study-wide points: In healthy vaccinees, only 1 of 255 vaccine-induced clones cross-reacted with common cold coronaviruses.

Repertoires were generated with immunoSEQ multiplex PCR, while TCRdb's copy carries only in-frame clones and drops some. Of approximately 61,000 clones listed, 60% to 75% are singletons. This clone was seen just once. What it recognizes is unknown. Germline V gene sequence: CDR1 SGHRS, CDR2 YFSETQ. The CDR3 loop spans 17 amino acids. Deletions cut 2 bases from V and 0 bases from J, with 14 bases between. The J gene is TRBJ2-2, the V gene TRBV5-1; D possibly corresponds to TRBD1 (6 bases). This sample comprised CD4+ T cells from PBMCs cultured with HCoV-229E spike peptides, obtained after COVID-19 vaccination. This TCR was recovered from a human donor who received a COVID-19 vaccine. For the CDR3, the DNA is TGCGCCAGCAGCTTAAGCACCGGGACATCGAACACCGGGGAGCTGTTTTTT. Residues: CASSLSTGTSNTGELFF.